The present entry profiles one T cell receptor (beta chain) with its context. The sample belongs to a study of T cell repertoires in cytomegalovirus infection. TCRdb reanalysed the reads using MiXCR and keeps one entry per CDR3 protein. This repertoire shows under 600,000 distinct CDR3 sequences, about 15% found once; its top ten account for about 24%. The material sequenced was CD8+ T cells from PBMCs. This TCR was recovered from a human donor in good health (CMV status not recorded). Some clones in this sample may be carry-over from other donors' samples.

CDR3 coding DNA: TGTGCCAGCAGCTTGGTACTAGAGGGCTCCTACAATGAGCAGTTCTTC. Translated: CASSLVLEGSYNEQFF. This chain uses TRBV5-6 with TRBJ2-1; a weak D match, TRBD2 (5 bases). The CDR3 spans 16 residues. CDR1 SGHDT and CDR2 YYEEEE come from the germline V gene. Trimming pared 0 bases from V and 0 bases from J, leaving 10 bases between.